This T cell receptor (beta chain) was captured in a study of T cells in Graves' hyperthyroidism and ophthalmopathy. About the research overall: Peripheral blood was acquired at first diagnosis, ahead of any therapy whatsoever.

From approximately 9.1 ml of fresh peripheral blood, PBMCs were isolated. The TCR beta CDR3 regions underwent amplification using RNA transcripts as the source. Primed by the HTBI set, a first-round RT-PCR was run on the TCR CDR3. TCRdb analysed the multiplex PCR reads with MiXCR anew, one entry per CDR3 protein. The sample lists 730,000 or so distinct CDR3 sequences, around a sixth occurring once. This clonotype was detected many times. The V gene lost 3 bases and the J gene lost 1 base, with 12 bases spanning the gap. The CDR3 totals 14 residues. Per germline, CDR1 GTSNPN and CDR2 SVGIG (reference sequence).

The sequence came from a woman between 50 and 59 years old with Graves' hyperthyroidism that later progressed to Graves' ophthalmopathy. The chain has TRBV30 and TRBJ2-5; D remains ambiguous. Sample: blood. CDR3 in amino acids: CAWSVRRSQETQYF. DNA for the CDR3: TGTGCCTGGAGCGTACGACGGTCCCAAGAGACCCAGTACTTC.